Included here is one T cell receptor (beta chain) sequence, with context. Its target is not known. 60 Vbeta and 13 Jbeta primers were used in PCR. The data were produced by immunoSEQ multiplex PCR, yet TCRdb's version contains in-frame clones alone and is incomplete. This table has some 140,000 clones, approximately 90% appearing once. The data were obtained in a study of cytomegalovirus exposure and HLA in healthy donors. General study results and limits: The authors reported that TCR beta sequences could predict HLA-A and HLA-B alleles. These predictions were accurate for most subjects in the first cohort. Across donors, sequencing depth was assumed by presence/absence analyses to be roughly uniform. Later analysis identified a missense DCLRE1C variant that was linked to TCR beta V- and J-gene trimming.

The CDR3 totals 13 residues. The ends were cut back, 2 bases at V and 1 base at J, with 6 bases in the middle. Per the germline V gene, CDR1 is SGHNT and CDR2 is YYREEE (reference sequence). This chain uses TRBV5-4 with TRBJ1-1, with unresolved D. Source material: PBMCs. This TCR came from a woman aged 25 to 39 in good health and CMV-seronegative. The CDR3, as DNA: TGTGCCAGCAGCTTTGGCCCGAACACTGAAGCTTTCTTT. This gives the protein CASSFGPNTEAFF.